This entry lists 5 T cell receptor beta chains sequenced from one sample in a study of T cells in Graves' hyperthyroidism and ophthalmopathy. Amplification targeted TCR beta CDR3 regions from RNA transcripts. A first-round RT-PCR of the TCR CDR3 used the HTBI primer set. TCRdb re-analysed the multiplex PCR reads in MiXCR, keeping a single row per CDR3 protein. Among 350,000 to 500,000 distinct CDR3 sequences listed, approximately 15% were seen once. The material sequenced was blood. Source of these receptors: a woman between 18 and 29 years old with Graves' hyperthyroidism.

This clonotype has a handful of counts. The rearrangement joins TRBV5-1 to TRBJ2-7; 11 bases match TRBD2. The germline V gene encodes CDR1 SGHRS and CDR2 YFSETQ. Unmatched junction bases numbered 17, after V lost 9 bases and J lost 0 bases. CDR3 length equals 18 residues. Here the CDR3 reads CATSTSGRGGPNSYEQYF. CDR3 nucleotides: TGCGCCACCTCAACTAGCGGGAGAGGGGGACCAAACTCCTACGAGCAGTACTTC.

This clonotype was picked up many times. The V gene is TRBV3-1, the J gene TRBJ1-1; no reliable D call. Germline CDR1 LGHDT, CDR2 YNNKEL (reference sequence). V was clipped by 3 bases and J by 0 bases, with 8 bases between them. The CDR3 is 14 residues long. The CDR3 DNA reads TGTGCCAGCAGCCACGAAGCGGTGAACACTGAAGCTTTCTTT. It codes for CASSHEAVNTEAFF.

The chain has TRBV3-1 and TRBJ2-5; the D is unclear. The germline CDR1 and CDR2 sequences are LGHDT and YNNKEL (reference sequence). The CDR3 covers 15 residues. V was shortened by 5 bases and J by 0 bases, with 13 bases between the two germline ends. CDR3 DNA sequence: TGTGCCAGCAGCGCCGGGTTGGGGAACCAAGAGACCCAGTACTTC. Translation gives CASSAGLGNQETQYF.

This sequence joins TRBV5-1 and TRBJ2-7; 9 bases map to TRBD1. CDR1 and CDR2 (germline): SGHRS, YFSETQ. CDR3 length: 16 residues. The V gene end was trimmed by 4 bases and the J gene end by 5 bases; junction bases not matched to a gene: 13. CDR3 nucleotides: TGCGCCAGCAGCAGGATGGGGGACAGGGATCTCGACGAGCAGTACTTC. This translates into CASSRMGDRDLDEQYF.

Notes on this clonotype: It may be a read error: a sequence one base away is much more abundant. CDR3 in amino acids: CATSDPEGVRDAQYF. CDR3 nucleotide sequence: TGTGCCACCAGTGACCCGGAGGGGGTAAGAGATGCGCAGTATTTT. The chain couples TRBV24-1 to TRBJ2-3; TRBD1 or TRBD2 may be the D gene (6 bases each). This CDR3 is 15 amino acids long. Per the germline V gene, CDR1 is KGHDR and CDR2 is SFDVKD.